This T cell receptor beta chain appears in the sequencing data of a study of blood T cells in healthy people across ages. Regarding the study as a whole: Estimated diversity across one million T cells was deemed an underestimate.

A second PCR, run for about 6 to 11 cycles, used a sample-barcoded 5' primer plus a J-beta primer mix. TCRdb fed the 5' RACE reads into MiXCR, producing one record per CDR3 protein. The sample contains roughly 900,000 distinct CDR3 sequences, around 48% of which appear only once. This clonotype has just a few counts. Antigen: not known. Trimming pared 7 bases from V and 1 base from J, leaving 5 bases between. The CDR3 loop spans 12 amino acids. The sequence was obtained from a man aged 25 to 45 in good health. Source material: blood. This rearrangement joins TRBV12-3 or TRBV12-4 to TRBJ1-5, with D unresolved. DNA of the CDR3: TGTGCCAGCACCTACAGCAATCAGCCCCAGCATTTT. It is translated as CASTYSNQPQHF.